A single sample is the source of the 12 T cell receptor beta chains below, sequenced in a study of cytomegalovirus exposure and HLA in healthy donors. The PCR was carried out with 60 Vbeta primers and 13 Jbeta primers. Repertoires were generated with immunoSEQ multiplex PCR, while TCRdb's copy carries only in-frame clones and drops some. Its clone listing holds fewer than 85,000 clones. Sequencing was done on a sample of PBMCs. All receptors derive from a man aged 50-59 years in good health and CMV-seropositive.

This sequence joins TRBV30 and TRBJ1-4; D is possibly TRBD1 (5 bases). CDR1 and CDR2 from the germline V gene are GTSNPN and SVGIG (reference sequence). The CDR3 has 15 amino acids. Trimming cost V 1 base and J 0 bases, with 9 bases left between them. CDR3 amino acids: CAWSGQRSTNEKLFF. CDR3 DNA: TGTGCCTGGAGTGGACAGAGATCAACTAATGAAAAACTGTTTTTT. Using reference TRBV30 and TRBJ1-4 for the parts outside the CDR3, the full variable domain is SQTIHQWPATLVQPVGSPLSLECTVEGTSNPNLYWYRQAAGRGLQLLFYSVGIGQISSEVPQNLSASRPQDRQFILSSKKLLLSDSGFYLCAWSGQRSTNEKLFFGSGTQLSVL.

V and J are TRBV18 and TRBJ1-1, with D maybe TRBD1 (5 bases). V was pared by 5 bases and J by 1 base, with 20 bases between. The length of the CDR3 is 17 residues. Germline values: CDR1 KGHSH, CDR2 LQKENI. The CDR3 loop is CASSSLPPGLRNTEAFF. The CDR3 bases are TGTGCCAGCTCATCACTCCCTCCGGGACTTCGGAACACTGAAGCTTTCTTT.

This chain links TRBV6-1 with TRBJ2-6, with 7 bases identical to TRBD1. Germline loops: CDR1 MNHNS, CDR2 SASEGT. The CDR3 extends over 15 amino acids. With V trimmed by 6 bases and J by 0 bases, 2 bases remained unmatched. The CDR3 protein is CASSRDSSGANVLTF. The CDR3 coding sequence is TGTGCCAGCAGCAGGGACAGCTCTGGGGCCAACGTCCTGACTTTC.

The chain recombines TRBV4-1 with TRBJ2-3; 9 bases fit TRBD2. The CDR3 totals 16 residues. Trimming cost V 1 base and J 2 bases; bases outside gene matches: 4. Germline V gene data show CDR1 as MGHRA and CDR2 as YSYEKL. For the CDR3, the DNA is TGCGCCAGCAGCCAAGTAGCGGGGGCCCTCACAGATACGCAGTATTTT. It codes for CASSQVAGALTDTQYF.

The rearrangement links TRBV10-2 to TRBJ1-2, with a tentative D call TRBD1 (6 bases). V was cut by 6 bases and J by 6 bases, with 14 bases left in between. Germline loops: CDR1 WSHSY, CDR2 SAAADI. The CDR3 is 13 amino acids. CDR3 sequence reads: CASRAGADHGYTF. CDR3 DNA sequence: TGCGCCAGCAGGGCGGGGGCGGATCATGGCTACACCTTC.

The J gene is TRBJ2-7, the V gene TRBV5-1; 7 positions match TRBD1. J was trimmed by 3 bases and V by 0 bases; bases with no gene match: 12. Germline V CDR1 and CDR2: SGHRS, YFSETQ. The CDR3 length is 17 residues. In nucleotides, the CDR3 is TGCGCCAGCAGCTTGGATCGAGTAGGACAGGACGACTACGAGCAGTACGTC. As protein: CASSLDRVGQDDYEQYV.

The rearrangement joins TRBV2 to TRBJ1-1; D is undetermined. The CDR3 covers 14 residues. CDR1 and CDR2 (germline): SNHLY, FYNNEI. V was shortened by 8 bases and J by 0 bases, with 13 bases between the two germline ends. The DNA for the CDR3 is TGTGCCAGCGAAGGAGGCACTATGAACACTGAAGCTTTCTTT. Translating gives CASEGGTMNTEAFF.

This chain uses TRBV19 with TRBJ2-2; 7 nucleotides align to TRBD1. The CDR3 spans 15 residues. Germline values: CDR1 LNHDA, CDR2 SQIVND (reference sequence). The J segment lost 0 bases and the V segment lost 5 bases, leaving 3 bases of the junction unmatched. The CDR3 loop is CASSRQGPNTGELFF. The CDR3 coding sequence is TGTGCCAGTAGTCGACAGGGACCGAACACCGGGGAGCTGTTTTTT. Filled out from reference TRBV19 and TRBJ2-2, the complete variable domain reads DGGITQSPKYLFRKEGQNVTLSCEQNLNHDAMYWYRQDPGQGLRLIYYSQIVNDFQKGDIAEGYSVSREKKESFPLTVTSAQKNPTAFYLCASSRQGPNTGELFFGEGSRLTVL.

The chain links TRBV2 to TRBJ1-6, with D perhaps TRBD1 (5 bases). Germline lookup yields CDR1 SNHLY and CDR2 FYNNEI. This CDR3 comprises 18 residues. V shed 7 bases and J shed 0 bases, with 19 bases lying between them. The CDR3 nucleotides are TGTGCCAGCACCGAGCCAAGGGGAGGAAACTCCTATAATTCACCCCTCCACTTT. It is translated as CASTEPRGGNSYNSPLHF.

This rearrangement joins TRBV9 to TRBJ2-3, with 11 bases aligning to TRBD1. There are 16 residues in the CDR3. J lost 5 bases, V lost 2 bases, and 7 bases had no gene match. Germline CDR1 reads SGDLS; CDR2 reads YYNGEE. CDR3 nucleotide sequence: TGTGCCAGCAGCGTTGTAGGGACAGGGGGGGTAGATACGCAGTATTTT. This gives the protein CASSVVGTGGVDTQYF.

The rearrangement links TRBV19 to TRBJ1-4; 10 bases line up with TRBD1. The ends lost 6 bases at V and 7 bases at J; junction bases unmatched: 8. The CDR3 is made up of 15 amino acids. Germline V gives CDR1 LNHDA, CDR2 SQIVND (reference sequence). The CDR3: CASRQTGGGGEKLFF. CDR3 bases: TGTGCCAGTAGACAGACAGGGGGCGGAGGTGAAAAACTGTTTTTT.

The V call is TRBV14, the J call TRBJ1-3; a possible D gene is TRBD1 (6 bases). This CDR3 region has 13 residues. V lost 8 bases and J lost 2, with 10 bases in between. Germline-derived CDR1 and CDR2 are SGHDN and FVKESK. The CDR3 loop is CASGRGTGNTIYF. CDR3 bases: TGTGCCAGCGGCAGGGGTACTGGAAACACCATATATTTT.